These T cell receptor beta chains were read from a single sample in a study of T cell changes during pregnancy in multiple sclerosis. Measured with immunoSEQ multiplex PCR; TCRdb has only the in-frame clones, and not every one. The sample lists tens of thousands of clones, over 85% occurring once. The input for sequencing was peripheral blood, taken in the second trimester of pregnancy. These receptors all stem from a female donor with multiple sclerosis, enrolled in a pregnancy study. The CDR3 runs from the conserved cysteine through the conserved F or W. D genes are given only for firm matches. Size values are once, few and many counts, or a class for expanded clones, and some rows have none.

>11|NA|TRBJ2-7|NA|TRBV5-5
CASSDIYEQYF
TGTGCCAGCAGCGACATCTACGAGCAGTACTTC
>19|NA|TRBJ2-2|NA|TRBV5-1
CASSPRSRGRIANTGELFF
TGCGCCAGCAGCCCCCGTTCCCGAGGGCGAATCGCGAACACCGGGGAGCTGTTTTTT
>12|NA|TRBJ2-7|NA|TRBV19
CASGGGGLEQYF
TGTGCCAGTGGAGGAGGGGGCCTCGAGCAGTACTTC
>14|TRBD2|TRBJ2-7|once|TRBV4-1
CASSQAGLAYEQYF
TGCGCCAGCAGCCAAGCGGGACTAGCCTACGAGCAGTACTTC
>15|TRBD1|TRBJ2-5|NA|TRBV4-3
CASSQATGGGETQYF
TGCGCCAGCAGCCAAGCAACAGGGGGAGGCGAGACCCAGTACTTC
>18|TRBD2|TRBJ2-2|once|TRBV28
CATLTTSGRAVGTGELFF
TGTGCCACCTTGACAACTAGCGGGAGGGCCGTTGGTACCGGGGAGCTGTTTTTT
>16|NA|TRBJ1-1|NA|TRBV30
CASQHQGQWGSTEAFF
TGTGCCTCCCAACACCAGGGGCAATGGGGGAGCACTGAAGCTTTCTTT
>15|NA|TRBJ1-1|few|TRBV5-5
CASSLEKEGSTEAFF
TGTGCCAGCAGCTTGGAGAAGGAGGGGAGCACTGAAGCTTTCTTT
>17|NA|TRBJ2-1|NA|TRBV9
CASSVGGYRQENNEQFF
TGTGCCAGCAGCGTAGGTGGGTACCGACAGGAAAACAATGAGCAGTTCTTC
>15|TRBD2|TRBJ2-1|NA|TRBV28
CASSSIGLAGGLQFF
TGTGCCAGCAGTTCAATCGGACTAGCGGGAGGGCTGCAGTTCTTC
>15|NA|TRBJ2-1|NA|TRBV9
CASSVVVSPVHEQFF
TGTGCCAGCAGCGTAGTAGTCTCCCCGGTTCATGAGCAGTTCTTC
>15|TRBD1|TRBJ1-1|NA|TRBV15
CATSRGQGLNTEAFF
TGTGCCACCAGCAGGGGACAGGGGCTGAACACTGAAGCTTTCTTT
>14|TRBD1|TRBJ1-6|NA|TRBV6-1
CASSEGQGLLSLHF
TGTGCCAGCAGTGAAGGACAGGGGTTGTTGTCCCTCCACTTT
>14|TRBD1|TRBJ2-1|NA|TRBV29-1
CSVSDRASTNEQFF
TGCAGCGTCTCTGACAGGGCGTCGACCAATGAGCAGTTCTTC
>16|TRBD1|TRBJ1-2|NA|TRBV11-2
CASSSNSGQVGRGYTF
TGTGCCAGCAGCTCCAACTCGGGACAGGTCGGGCGCGGCTACACCTTC
>12|TRBD1|TRBJ1-1|NA|TRBV19
CASRDRGILAFF
TGTGCCAGTAGGGACAGGGGTATTTTGGCTTTCTTT
>12|TRBD1|TRBJ2-1|few|TRBV5-1
CASSGTGPEQFF
TGCGCCAGCAGCGGGACAGGGCCTGAGCAGTTCTTC
>15|NA|TRBJ1-1|NA|TRBV5-1
CASSLDWRANTEAFF
TGCGCTAGCAGCTTGGATTGGAGGGCGAACACTGAAGCTTTCTTT
>15|NA|TRBJ1-2|NA|TRBV5-1
CASSLVSGGDYGYTF
TGCGCCAGCAGCTTGGTTTCAGGCGGGGACTATGGCTACACCTTC
>15|NA|TRBJ1-3|NA|TRBV19
CASSIVASSGNTIYF
TGTGCCAGTAGTATAGTAGCCAGCTCTGGAAACACCATATATTTT
>14|TRBD2|TRBJ2-2|NA|TRBV9
CASSARAGAGELFF
TGTGCCAGCAGCGCGAGAGCGGGGGCCGGGGAGCTGTTTTTT
>15|NA|TRBJ1-4|NA|TRBV9
CASSVGLQGREKLFF
TGTGCCAGCAGCGTAGGTCTGCAGGGCCGGGAAAAACTGTTTTTT
>15|TRBD1|TRBJ1-2|NA|TRBV6-6
CASSNGQGGSYGYTF
TGTGCCAGCAGCAACGGACAGGGGGGAAGCTATGGCTACACCTTC
>18|TRBD1|TRBJ1-4|once|TRBV14
CASSQAPFITGDPEKLFF
TGTGCCAGCAGCCAAGCCCCATTCATAACAGGGGACCCGGAAAAACTGTTTTTT
>15|TRBD2|TRBJ2-1|NA|TRBV19
CASSRLAGTYNEQFF
TGTGCCAGTAGTAGACTAGCGGGGACTTACAATGAGCAGTTCTTC
>13|NA|TRBJ2-3|once|TRBV11-3
CASSFRITDTQYF
TGTGCCAGCAGCTTCAGGATAACAGATACGCAGTATTTT
>18|TRBD2|TRBJ2-4|NA|TRBV4-1
CASSQGRSSGRRKNIQYF
TGCGCCAGCAGCCAAGGCCGATCTAGCGGGAGACGGAAAAACATTCAGTACTTC
>17|TRBD2|TRBJ2-3|NA|TRBV7-9
CASSSPTLAGGRDTQYF
TGTGCCAGCAGCTCTCCGACACTAGCGGGAGGTAGAGATACGCAGTATTTT
>11|NA|TRBJ2-3|NA|TRBV10-3
CAISLEDTQYF
TGTGCCATCAGCCTAGAGGATACGCAGTATTTT
>16|NA|TRBJ2-7|NA|TRBV7-2
CASSLGAAGAFYEQYF
TGTGCCAGCAGCTTAGGGGCGGCAGGGGCGTTCTACGAGCAGTACTTC
>16|TRBD2|TRBJ2-2|NA|TRBV7-3
CASSFKREGFTGELFF
TGTGCCAGCAGCTTCAAGCGGGAGGGCTTTACCGGGGAGCTGTTTTTT
>13|NA|TRBJ2-2|NA|TRBV5-4
CASSFPGAGELFF
TGTGCCAGCAGCTTCCCCGGGGCCGGGGAGCTGTTTTTT
>12|TRBD1|TRBJ2-5|NA|TRBV7-3
CASSPDRQTQYF
TGTGCCAGCAGCCCGGACAGGCAGACCCAGTACTTC
>13|NA|TRBJ1-2|NA|TRBV19
CAVRGGGAYGYTF
TGTGCCGTACGCGGCGGGGGTGCCTATGGCTACACCTTC
>18|TRBD1|TRBJ2-6|NA|TRBV2
CASRASTGGHSGANVLTF
TGTGCCAGCAGAGCATCGACAGGGGGTCACTCTGGGGCCAACGTCCTGACTTTC
>15|NA|TRBJ1-3|NA|TRBV11-2
CASSLHSISGNTIYF
TGTGCCAGCAGCTTACACAGCATCTCTGGAAACACCATATATTTT
>15|TRBD1|TRBJ1-1|NA|TRBV19
CASFPTTGWGTEAFF
TGTGCCAGTTTTCCGACGACAGGGTGGGGCACTGAAGCTTTCTTT
>17|TRBD2|TRBJ2-5|NA|TRBV5-1
CASSTGLAGGVQETQYF
TGCGCCAGCAGCACGGGACTAGCGGGAGGAGTTCAAGAGACCCAGTACTTC
>15|NA|TRBJ1-5|few|TRBV6-1
CASSQQGPSNQPQHF
TGTGCCAGCAGTCAACAGGGTCCTAGCAATCAGCCCCAGCATTTT
>15|NA|TRBJ1-5|NA|TRBV6-1
CASRGGGARNQPQHF
TGTGCCAGCAGGGGAGGGGGGGCGCGGAATCAGCCCCAGCATTTT
>15|TRBD1|TRBJ1-6|many|TRBV6-4
CASSSGTVENSPLHF
TGTGCCAGCAGCTCCGGGACAGTAGAAAATTCACCCCTCCACTTT